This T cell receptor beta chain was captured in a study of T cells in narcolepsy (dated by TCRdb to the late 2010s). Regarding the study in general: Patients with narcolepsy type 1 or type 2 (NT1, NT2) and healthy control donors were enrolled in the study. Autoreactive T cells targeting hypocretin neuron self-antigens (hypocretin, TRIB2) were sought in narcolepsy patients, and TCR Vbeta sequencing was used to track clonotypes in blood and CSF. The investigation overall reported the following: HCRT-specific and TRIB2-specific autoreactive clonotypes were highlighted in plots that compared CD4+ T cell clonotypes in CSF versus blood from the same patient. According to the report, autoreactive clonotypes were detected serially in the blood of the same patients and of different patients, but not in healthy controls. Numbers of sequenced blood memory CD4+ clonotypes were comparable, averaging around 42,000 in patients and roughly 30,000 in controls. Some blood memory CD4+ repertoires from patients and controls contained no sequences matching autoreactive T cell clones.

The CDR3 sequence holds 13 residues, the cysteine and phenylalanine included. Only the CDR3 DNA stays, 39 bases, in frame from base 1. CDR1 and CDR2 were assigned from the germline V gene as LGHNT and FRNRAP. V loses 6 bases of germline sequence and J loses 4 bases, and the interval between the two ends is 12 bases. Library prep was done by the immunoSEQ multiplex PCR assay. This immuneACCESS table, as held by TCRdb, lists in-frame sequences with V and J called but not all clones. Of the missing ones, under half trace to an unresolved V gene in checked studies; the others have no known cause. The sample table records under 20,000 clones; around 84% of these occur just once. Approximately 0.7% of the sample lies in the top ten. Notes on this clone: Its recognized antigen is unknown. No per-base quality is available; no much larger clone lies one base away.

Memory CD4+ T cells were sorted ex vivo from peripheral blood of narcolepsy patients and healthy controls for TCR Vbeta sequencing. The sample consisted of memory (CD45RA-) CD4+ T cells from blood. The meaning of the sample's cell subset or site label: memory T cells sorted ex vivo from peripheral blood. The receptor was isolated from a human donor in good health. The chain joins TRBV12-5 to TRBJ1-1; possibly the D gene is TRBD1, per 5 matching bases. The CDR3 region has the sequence CASGRDGGTEAFF. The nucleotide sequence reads TGTGCTAGTGGACGGGACGGCGGCACTGAAGCTTTCTTT.